The T cell receptor (beta chain) described here comes from a study of blood T cell repertoires in COVID-19. Looking at the study overall: Sources were T cells, B-cell-depleted T cells, or PBMCs; the material itself was cDNA or gDNA.

This clone was seen a few times. Authors' processing steps: From reference gene primer amplification, estimates of nucleated cell counts were derived. Sequencing was performed with immunoSEQ multiplex PCR; in TCRdb, only in-frame clones are kept and a portion is missing. D and trimming were read from the DNA, whereas the V and J calls and clone size are those reported in that table. The table includes about 34,000 clones, about 85% detected once. The CDR3 sequence is 14 residues long. Germline V gene lookup returns CDR1 MDHEN and CDR2 SYDVKM. Unmatched junction bases numbered 6, after V lost 6 bases and J lost 6 bases.

The material sequenced was peripheral blood. This receptor was identified in an older woman with active COVID-19. V and J are TRBV28 and TRBJ2-1; TRBD2 aligns across 9 bases. CDR3 protein: CASRGLAGRNEQFF. The CDR3 DNA follows: TGTGCCAGCAGGGGGCTAGCGGGACGCAATGAGCAGTTCTTC.